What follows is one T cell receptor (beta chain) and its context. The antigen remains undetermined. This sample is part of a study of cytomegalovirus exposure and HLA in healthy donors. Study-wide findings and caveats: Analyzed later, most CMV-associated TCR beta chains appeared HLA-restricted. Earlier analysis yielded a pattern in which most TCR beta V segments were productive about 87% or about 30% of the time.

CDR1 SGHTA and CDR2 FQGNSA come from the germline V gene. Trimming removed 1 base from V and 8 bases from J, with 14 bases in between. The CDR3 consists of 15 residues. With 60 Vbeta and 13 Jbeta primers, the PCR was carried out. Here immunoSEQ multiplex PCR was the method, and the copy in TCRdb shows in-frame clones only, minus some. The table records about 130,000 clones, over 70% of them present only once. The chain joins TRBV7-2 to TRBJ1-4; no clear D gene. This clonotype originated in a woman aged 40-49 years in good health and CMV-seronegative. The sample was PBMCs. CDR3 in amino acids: CASSLDPGVWEKLFF. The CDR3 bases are TGTGCCAGCAGCTTAGATCCCGGGGTCTGGGAAAAACTGTTTTTT.